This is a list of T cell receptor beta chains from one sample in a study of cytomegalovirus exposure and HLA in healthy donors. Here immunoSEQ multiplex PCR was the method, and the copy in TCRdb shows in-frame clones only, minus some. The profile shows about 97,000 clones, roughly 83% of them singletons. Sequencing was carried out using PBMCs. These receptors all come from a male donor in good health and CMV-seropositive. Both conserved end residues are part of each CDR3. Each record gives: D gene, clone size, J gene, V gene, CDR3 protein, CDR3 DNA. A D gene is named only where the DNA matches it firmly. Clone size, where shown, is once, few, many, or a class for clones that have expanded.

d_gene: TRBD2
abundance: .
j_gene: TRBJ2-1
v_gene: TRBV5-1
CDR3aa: CASSLGGQLAGGEVFF
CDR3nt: TGCGCCAGCAGCTTGGGCGGCCAACTAGCGGGGGGGGAGGTGTTCTTC

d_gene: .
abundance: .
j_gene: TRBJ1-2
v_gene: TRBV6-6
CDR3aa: CASSYTGNYGYTF
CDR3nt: TGTGCCAGCAGTTATACAGGGAACTATGGCTACACCTTC

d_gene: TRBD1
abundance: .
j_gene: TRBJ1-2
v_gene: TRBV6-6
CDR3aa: CASGDRGESYGYTF
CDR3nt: TGTGCCAGCGGAGACAGGGGTGAAAGCTATGGCTACACCTTC

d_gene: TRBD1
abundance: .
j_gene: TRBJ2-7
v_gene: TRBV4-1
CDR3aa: CASSQSLDRDYEQYF
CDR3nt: TGCGCCAGCAGCCAAAGTTTGGACAGGGACTACGAGCAGTACTTC

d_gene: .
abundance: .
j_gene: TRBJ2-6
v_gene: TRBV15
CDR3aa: CATSRDRGFISSGANVLTF
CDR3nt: TGTGCCACCAGCAGAGATAGGGGGTTTATCAGCTCTGGGGCCAACGTCCTGACTTTC

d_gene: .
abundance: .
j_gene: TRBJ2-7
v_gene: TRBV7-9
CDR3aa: CASSLGRLGDASYEQYF
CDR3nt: TGTGCCAGCAGCTTAGGTCGGTTGGGAGACGCCTCCTACGAGCAGTACTTC

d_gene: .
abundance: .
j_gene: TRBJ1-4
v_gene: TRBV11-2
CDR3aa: CASSPLNGPANEKLFF
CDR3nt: TGTGCCAGCAGCCCCTTAAATGGTCCAGCTAATGAAAAACTGTTTTTT

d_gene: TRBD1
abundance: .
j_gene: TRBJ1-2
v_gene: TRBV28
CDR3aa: CASKDRGLRDGYTF
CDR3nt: TGTGCCAGCAAAGACAGGGGGCTGAGGGATGGCTACACCTTC

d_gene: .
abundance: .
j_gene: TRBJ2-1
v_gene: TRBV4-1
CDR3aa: CASRSLGSGAGEQFF
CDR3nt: TGCGCCAGCAGAAGCCTGGGCTCTGGAGCGGGTGAGCAGTTCTTC

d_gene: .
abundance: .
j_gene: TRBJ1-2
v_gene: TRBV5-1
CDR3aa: CASSPEGQTGYGYTF
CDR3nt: TGCGCCAGCAGCCCGGAAGGACAGACGGGCTATGGCTACACCTTC

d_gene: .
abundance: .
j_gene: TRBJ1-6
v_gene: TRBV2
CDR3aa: CASSERGVYNSPLHF
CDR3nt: TGTGCCAGCAGTGAACGCGGGGTCTATAATTCACCCCTCCACTTT

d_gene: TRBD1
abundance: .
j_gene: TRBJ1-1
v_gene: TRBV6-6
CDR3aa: CASNNRGQDTEAFF
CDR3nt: TGTGCCAGCAATAACAGGGGGCAGGACACTGAAGCTTTCTTT

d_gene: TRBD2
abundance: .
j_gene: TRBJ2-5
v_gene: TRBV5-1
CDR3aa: CASSLGTSGETQYF
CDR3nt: TGCGCCAGCAGCTTGGGGACTAGCGGGGAGACCCAGTACTTC

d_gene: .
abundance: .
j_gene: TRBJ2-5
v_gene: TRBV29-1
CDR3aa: CSAEQGQETQYF
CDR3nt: TGCAGCGCCGAACAGGGTCAAGAGACCCAGTACTTC

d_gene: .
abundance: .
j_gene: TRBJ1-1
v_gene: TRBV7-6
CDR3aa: CASSLDPLLNTEAFF
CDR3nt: TGTGCCAGCAGCTTAGACCCCCTACTGAACACTGAAGCTTTCTTT

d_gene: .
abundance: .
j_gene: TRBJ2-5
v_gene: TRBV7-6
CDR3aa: CASSLEGGGRETQYF
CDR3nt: TGTGCCAGCAGCTTAGAGGGCGGAGGGAGGGAGACCCAGTACTTC

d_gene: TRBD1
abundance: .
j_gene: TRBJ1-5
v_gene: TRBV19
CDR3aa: CASRPRTGEWQPQHF
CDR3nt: TGTGCCAGTAGACCCCGGACAGGGGAGTGGCAGCCCCAGCATTTT

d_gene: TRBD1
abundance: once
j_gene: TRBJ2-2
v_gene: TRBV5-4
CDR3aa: CASSSSTGETGELFF
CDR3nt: TGTGCCAGCAGCTCCTCAACAGGGGAAACCGGGGAGCTGTTTTTT

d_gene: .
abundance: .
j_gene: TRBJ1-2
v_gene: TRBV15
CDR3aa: CATSRDRIAESVGYGYTF
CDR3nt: TGTGCCACCAGCAGAGATCGAATAGCGGAAAGCGTAGGCTATGGCTACACCTTC

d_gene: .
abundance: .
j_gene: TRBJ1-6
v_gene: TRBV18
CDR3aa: CASSSGGGSPLHF
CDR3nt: TGTGCCAGCTCCTCTGGGGGCGGTTCACCCCTCCACTTT

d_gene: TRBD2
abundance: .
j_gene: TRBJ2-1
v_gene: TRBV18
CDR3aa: CASSAGTSGAEQFF
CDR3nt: TGTGCCAGCTCAGCCGGGACTAGCGGGGCCGAGCAGTTCTTC

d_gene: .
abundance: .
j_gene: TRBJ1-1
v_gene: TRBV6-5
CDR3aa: CASSYSTGNTEAFF
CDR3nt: TGTGCCAGCAGTTACTCGACGGGGAACACTGAAGCTTTCTTT

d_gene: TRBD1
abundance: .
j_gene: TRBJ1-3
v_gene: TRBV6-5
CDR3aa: CASKGQGSGNTIYF
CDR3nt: TGTGCCAGCAAGGGACAGGGCTCTGGAAACACCATATATTTT

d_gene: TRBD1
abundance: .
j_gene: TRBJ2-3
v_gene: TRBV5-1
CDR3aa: CASSHGEPGQGRTDTQYF
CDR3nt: TGCGCCAGCAGTCACGGAGAACCGGGACAGGGAAGGACAGATACGCAGTATTTT

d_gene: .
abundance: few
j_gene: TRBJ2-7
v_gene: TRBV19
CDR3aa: CASKGTLSSYEQYF
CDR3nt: TGTGCCAGTAAAGGGACTTTGAGCTCCTACGAGCAGTACTTC

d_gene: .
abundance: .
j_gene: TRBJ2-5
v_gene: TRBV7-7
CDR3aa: CASSTGQRETQYF
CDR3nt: TGTGCTAGCAGCACGGGACAAAGGGAGACCCAGTACTTC

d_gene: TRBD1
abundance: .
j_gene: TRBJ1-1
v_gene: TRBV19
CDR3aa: CASSRQGVNEAFF
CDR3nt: TGTGCCAGTAGTAGACAGGGGGTAAATGAAGCTTTCTTT

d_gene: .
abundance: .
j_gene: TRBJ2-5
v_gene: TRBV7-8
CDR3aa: CASSLKRRGETQYF
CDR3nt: TGTGCCAGCAGCTTAAAGAGACGGGGAGAGACCCAGTACTTC

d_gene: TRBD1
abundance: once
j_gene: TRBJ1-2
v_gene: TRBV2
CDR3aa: CASSGRDRAFLAGGYTF
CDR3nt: TGTGCCAGCAGTGGTCGGGACAGGGCATTCCTGGCTGGTGGCTACACCTTC

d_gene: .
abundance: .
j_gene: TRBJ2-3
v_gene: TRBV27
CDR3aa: CASSLSRESTQYF
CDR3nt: TGTGCCAGCAGTCTCTCCAGGGAATCGACGCAGTATTTT

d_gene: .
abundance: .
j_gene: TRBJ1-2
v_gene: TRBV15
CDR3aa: CATSRPGLQSPYGYTF
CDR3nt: TGTGCCACCAGCAGACCGGGACTACAAAGCCCCTATGGCTACACCTTC

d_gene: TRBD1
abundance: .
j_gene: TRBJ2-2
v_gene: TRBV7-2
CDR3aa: CASSFRDRGTGELFF
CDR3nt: TGTGCCAGCAGCTTCCGGGACAGGGGAACCGGGGAGCTGTTTTTT

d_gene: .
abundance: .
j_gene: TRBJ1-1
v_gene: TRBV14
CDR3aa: CASSQTRTEAFF
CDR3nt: TGTGCCAGCAGCCAAACGAGGACTGAAGCTTTCTTT

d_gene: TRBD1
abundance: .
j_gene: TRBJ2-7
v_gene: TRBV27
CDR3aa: CASSARDRGLYEQYF
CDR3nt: TGTGCCAGCAGTGCCCGGGACAGGGGGCTCTACGAGCAGTACTTC

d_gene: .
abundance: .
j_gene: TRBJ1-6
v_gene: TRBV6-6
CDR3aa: CASSFGNRDGPLHF
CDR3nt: TGTGCCAGCAGTTTCGGAAACAGGGACGGACCCCTCCACTTT

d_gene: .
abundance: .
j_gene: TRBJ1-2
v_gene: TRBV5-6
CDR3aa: CASSRGQPNYGYTF
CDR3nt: TGTGCCAGCAGCAGGGGACAACCTAACTATGGCTACACCTTC

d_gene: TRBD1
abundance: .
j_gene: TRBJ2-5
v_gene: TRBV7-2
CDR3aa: CASSLRQGATVETQYF
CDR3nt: TGTGCCAGCAGCTTACGACAGGGGGCTACGGTGGAGACCCAGTACTTC

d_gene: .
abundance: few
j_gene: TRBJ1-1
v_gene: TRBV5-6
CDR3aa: CASSRGQLNTEAFF
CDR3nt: TGTGCCAGCAGCCGAGGACAGCTGAACACTGAAGCTTTCTTT

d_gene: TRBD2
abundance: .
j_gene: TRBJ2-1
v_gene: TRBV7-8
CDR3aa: CASSLEFGTSYEQFF
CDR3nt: TGTGCCAGCAGCTTAGAATTCGGGACTAGCTATGAGCAGTTCTTC

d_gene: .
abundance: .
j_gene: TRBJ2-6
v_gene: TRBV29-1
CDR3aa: CSVLVSSGANVLTF
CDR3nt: TGCAGCGTTTTGGTGAGCTCTGGGGCCAACGTCCTGACTTTC

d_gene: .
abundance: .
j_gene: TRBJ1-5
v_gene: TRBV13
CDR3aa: CASSSLDQPQHF
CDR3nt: TGTGCCAGCAGCTCCCTCGATCAGCCCCAGCATTTT

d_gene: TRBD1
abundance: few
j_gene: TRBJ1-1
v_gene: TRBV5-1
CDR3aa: CASSPGTGGTEAFF
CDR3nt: TGCGCCAGCAGCCCCGGGACAGGGGGCACTGAAGCTTTCTTT